The clone carrying this T cell receptor (beta chain) was observed many times. These data come from a study of molecular identifiers for immune sequencing clone quantification. Previously described methods with listed TCR primers produced the bulk TCR libraries. TCRdb recomputed calls from the PCR reads with MiXCR, one row per CDR3 protein. The repertoire has tens of thousands of distinct CDR3 sequences, less than 20% of them found once; the top ten carry about 1.5%. Naive CD8 T cells underwent sorting with the CD8+CD4-CCR7+CD45RA+ definition. This receptor was identified in a human donor in good health. Some libraries in this study had Jurkat cell RNA spiked in. The sample comprised naive CD8+ T cells from blood, with Jurkat cell RNA spiked in. The subset was: FACS-sorted CD8+CD4-CCR7+CD45RA+ naive T cells.

CDR3 loop: CSVEKGELGEQYF. As DNA, the CDR3 is TGCAGCGTTGAGAAAGGAGAACTAGGCGAGCAGTACTTC. V is TRBV29-1 and J is TRBJ2-7; D perhaps matches TRBD2 (5 bases). The CDR3 is 13 amino acids. CDR1 and CDR2 from the germline V gene are SQVTM and ANQGSEA. V was clipped by 3 bases and J by 6 bases, with 15 bases between them.